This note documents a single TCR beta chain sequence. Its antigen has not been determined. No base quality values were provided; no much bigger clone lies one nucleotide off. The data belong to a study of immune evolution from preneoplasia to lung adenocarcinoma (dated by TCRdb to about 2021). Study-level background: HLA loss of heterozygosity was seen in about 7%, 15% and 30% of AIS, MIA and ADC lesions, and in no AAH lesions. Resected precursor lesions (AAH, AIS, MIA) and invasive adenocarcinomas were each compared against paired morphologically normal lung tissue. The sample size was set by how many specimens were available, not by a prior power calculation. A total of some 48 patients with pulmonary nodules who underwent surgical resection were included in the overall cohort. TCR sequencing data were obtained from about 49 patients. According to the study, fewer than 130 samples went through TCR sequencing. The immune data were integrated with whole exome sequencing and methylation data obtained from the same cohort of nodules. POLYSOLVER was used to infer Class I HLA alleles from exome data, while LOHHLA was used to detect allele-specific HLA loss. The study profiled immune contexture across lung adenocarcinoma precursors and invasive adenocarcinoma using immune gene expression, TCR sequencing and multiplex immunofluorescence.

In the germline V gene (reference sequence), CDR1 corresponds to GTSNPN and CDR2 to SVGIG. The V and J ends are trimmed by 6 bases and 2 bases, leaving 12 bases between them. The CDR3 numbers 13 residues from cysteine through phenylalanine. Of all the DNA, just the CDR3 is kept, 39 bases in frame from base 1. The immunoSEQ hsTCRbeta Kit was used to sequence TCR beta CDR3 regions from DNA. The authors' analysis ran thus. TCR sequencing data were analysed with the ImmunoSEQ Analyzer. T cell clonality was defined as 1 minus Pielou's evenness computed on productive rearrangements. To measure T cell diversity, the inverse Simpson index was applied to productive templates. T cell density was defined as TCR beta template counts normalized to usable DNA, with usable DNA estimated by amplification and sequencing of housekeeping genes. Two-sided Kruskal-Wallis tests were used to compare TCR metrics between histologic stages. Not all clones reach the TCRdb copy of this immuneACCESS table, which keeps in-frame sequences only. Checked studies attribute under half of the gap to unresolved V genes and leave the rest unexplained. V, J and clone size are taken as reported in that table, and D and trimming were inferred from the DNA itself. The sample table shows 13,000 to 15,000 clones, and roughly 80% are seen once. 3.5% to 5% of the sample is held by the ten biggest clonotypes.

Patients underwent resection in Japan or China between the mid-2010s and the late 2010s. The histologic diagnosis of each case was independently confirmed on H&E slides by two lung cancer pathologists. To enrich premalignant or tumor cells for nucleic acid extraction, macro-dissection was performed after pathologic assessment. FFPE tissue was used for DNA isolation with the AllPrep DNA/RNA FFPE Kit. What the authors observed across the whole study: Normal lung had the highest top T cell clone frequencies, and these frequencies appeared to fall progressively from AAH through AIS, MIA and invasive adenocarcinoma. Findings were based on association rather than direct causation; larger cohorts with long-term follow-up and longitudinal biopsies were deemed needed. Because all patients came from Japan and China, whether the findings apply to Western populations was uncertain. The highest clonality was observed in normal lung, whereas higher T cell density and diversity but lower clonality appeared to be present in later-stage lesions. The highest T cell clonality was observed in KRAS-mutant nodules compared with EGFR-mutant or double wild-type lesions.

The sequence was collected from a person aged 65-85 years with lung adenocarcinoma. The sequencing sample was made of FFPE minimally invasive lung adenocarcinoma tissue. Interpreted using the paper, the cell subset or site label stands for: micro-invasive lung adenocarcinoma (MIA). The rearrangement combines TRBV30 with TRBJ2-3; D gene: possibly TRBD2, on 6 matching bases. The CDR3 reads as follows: CACSGLHTDTQYF. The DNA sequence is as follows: TGTGCCTGTTCCGGACTACACACAGATACGCAGTATTTT.